A selection of T cell receptor beta chains follows, all from one sample in a study of cytomegalovirus exposure and HLA in healthy donors. Libraries were prepared by immunoSEQ multiplex PCR; TCRdb keeps only in-frame clonotypes and omits some of them. The sample shows 210,000 or so clones, about 87% of them seen only once. The sequenced sample was PBMCs. Receptors were obtained from a man in his thirties or forties in good health and CMV-seronegative. CDR3s include the opening cysteine and the closing phenylalanine or tryptophan. A D gene is named only where the DNA matches it firmly. Only some rows state a clone size, as once, few, many or a class for expanded clones.

V gene,clone size,D gene,J gene,CDR3 DNA,CDR3 protein
TRBV4-3,NA,TRBD1,TRBJ2-4,TGCGCCAGTAGCCAGGATCCGGGACAGGGGGCGCTTAGCAAAAACATTCAGTACTTC,CASSQDPGQGALSKNIQYF
TRBV2,few,NA,TRBJ2-1,TGTGCCAGCAGGAAACGTCAGGGCCCAAGCTCCTACAATGAGCAGTTCTTC,CASRKRQGPSSYNEQFF
TRBV5-4,NA,TRBD1,TRBJ1-6,TGTGCCAGCAGCCTACTCTCCGGGACAGTTAGTTCACCCCTCCACTTT,CASSLLSGTVSSPLHF
TRBV27,NA,NA,TRBJ2-5,TGTGCCAGCAGTTTAATCGACAGATTCCAAGAGACCCAGTACTTC,CASSLIDRFQETQYF
TRBV7-8,few,TRBD1,TRBJ2-1,TGTGCCAGCAGCCACCCCGGGACAGGGGGCTACAATGAGCAGTTCTTC,CASSHPGTGGYNEQFF
TRBV4-3,few,NA,TRBJ1-5,TGCGCCAGCAGCCAAGATAGCCGATTAAGTCAGCCCCAGCATTTT,CASSQDSRLSQPQHF
TRBV11-2,NA,NA,TRBJ2-3,TGTGCCAGCAGCTTAGATAGGGGAGGTACGCAGTATTTT,CASSLDRGGTQYF
TRBV4-3,NA,NA,TRBJ2-1,TGCGCCAGCAGCCTGACACGGGGGTCCGAGAACAATGAGCAGTTCTTC,CASSLTRGSENNEQFF
TRBV5-4,NA,NA,TRBJ2-3,TGTGCCAGCAGAGACATGACAGGACACTCAAGCACAGATACGCAGTATTTT,CASRDMTGHSSTDTQYF
TRBV28,NA,TRBD2,TRBJ2-7,TGTGCCAGCACCTCCATAGCGGGAGGGCGTTCCGAGCAGTACTTC,CASTSIAGGRSEQYF
TRBV7-2,NA,TRBD2,TRBJ2-3,TGTGCCAGCAGCCCCTATATAGGGAAGCGGGGTGGCACAGATACGCAGTATTTT,CASSPYIGKRGGTDTQYF
TRBV5-4,NA,TRBD1,TRBJ2-3,TGTGCCAGCAGCGCGGGACAGGGGGCGTCAGATACGCAGTATTTT,CASSAGQGASDTQYF
TRBV5-1,few,TRBD1,TRBJ2-1,TGCGCCAGCAGCTCTCGACAGGGATCCTACAATGAGCAGTTCTTC,CASSSRQGSYNEQFF
TRBV5-4,NA,NA,TRBJ1-1,TGTGCCAGCAGCCAAGGAGTGAACACTGAAGCTTTCTTT,CASSQGVNTEAFF
TRBV2,NA,NA,TRBJ2-7,TGTGCCAGCAGTTTACAGCTATACGAGCAGTACTTC,CASSLQLYEQYF
TRBV6-5,NA,TRBD1,TRBJ1-2,TGTGCCAGCAGTGGACAGGGGGCGTACTATGGCTACACCTTC,CASSGQGAYYGYTF
TRBV19,NA,NA,TRBJ2-5,TGTGCCAGTGGGAGTAGCGGAGAGACCCAGTACTTC,CASGSSGETQYF
TRBV6-1,few,TRBD1,TRBJ1-1,TGTGCCAGTACGAGGGGAGGGACAGGGATGACTGAAGCTTTCTTT,CASTRGGTGMTEAFF
TRBV6-5,NA,TRBD1,TRBJ2-7,TGTGCCAGCAGGCTCACCTCCGGGACAGTCTACGAGCAGTACTTC,CASRLTSGTVYEQYF
TRBV15,NA,TRBD2,TRBJ2-3,TGTGCCACCAGCAGAGATCGAGCGGGAGGGCCTCGGGATACGCAGTATTTT,CATSRDRAGGPRDTQYF
TRBV11-2,NA,NA,TRBJ2-1,TGTGCCAGCAGCCTTGTAGAGGAGCAGTTCTTC,CASSLVEEQFF
TRBV2,NA,NA,TRBJ1-2,TGTGCCAGCAGTGGTCGGGCAGGAGGGGATGGCTACACCTTC,CASSGRAGGDGYTF
TRBV11-2,NA,NA,TRBJ2-3,TGTGCCAGCAGGACGGCTCACAGGATCACAGATACGCAGTATTTT,CASRTAHRITDTQYF
TRBV19,NA,NA,TRBJ1-5,TGTGCCAGTACCTTGGGGCCTAGGGCCAATCAGCCCCAGCATTTT,CASTLGPRANQPQHF
TRBV19,NA,TRBD1,TRBJ2-7,TGTGCCAGTAGTATAGCTACAGGGGAAAGCTACGAGCAGTACTTC,CASSIATGESYEQYF
TRBV7-9,once,TRBD1,TRBJ2-5,TGTGCCAGCAGCTCCTACCGTACAGGGGGATCAGAGACCCAGTACTTC,CASSSYRTGGSETQYF
TRBV18,NA,NA,TRBJ1-1,TGTGCCAGCTCACCAATGGGGAGGAGAACTGAAGCTTTCTTT,CASSPMGRRTEAFF
TRBV19,NA,TRBD2,TRBJ2-7,TGTGCCAGTAGTATAGAAGGCAGCGGGAGCTACGAGCAGTACTTC,CASSIEGSGSYEQYF
TRBV5-1,NA,TRBD2,TRBJ2-1,TGCGCCAGCAGCTCGTCAGCGGGAGAGGCGTTTCTTGAGCAGTTCTTC,CASSSSAGEAFLEQFF
TRBV7-2,NA,NA,TRBJ1-3,TGTGCCAGCAGCTTCCGGACTACTGGAAACACCATATATTTT,CASSFRTTGNTIYF
TRBV5-1,NA,TRBD1,TRBJ1-4,TGCGCCAGCAGCTCAACGACAGGGGGAAAACTGTTTTTT,CASSSTTGGKLFF
TRBV6-5,few,TRBD2,TRBJ2-1,TGTGCCAGCAGTAGCGGGCGGGAGAATGAGCAGTTCTTC,CASSSGRENEQFF
TRBV13,NA,NA,TRBJ1-4,TGTGCCAGCAGCGCCCGGGATTCAGATGAAAAACTGTTTTTT,CASSARDSDEKLFF
TRBV2,NA,NA,TRBJ2-1,TGTGCCAGCCGGGATCACAGGGCGGGCTACAATGAGCAGTTCTTC,CASRDHRAGYNEQFF
TRBV5-1,NA,NA,TRBJ2-2,TGCGCCAGCAGCTCTCTAGCGTACCGGAACACCGGGGAGCTGTTTTTT,CASSSLAYRNTGELFF
TRBV27,NA,TRBD2,TRBJ2-1,TGTGCCAGCAGTCCCCAGACTAGCGGACTTTACAATGAGCAGTTCTTC,CASSPQTSGLYNEQFF
TRBV2,NA,NA,TRBJ2-1,TGTGCCAGCCGTGACCGGAGTGACCGTCGGGATGAGCAGTTCTTC,CASRDRSDRRDEQFF
TRBV7-9,NA,NA,TRBJ2-2,TGTGCCTGCCCCGGTTTGAACACCGGGGAGCTGTTTTTT,CACPGLNTGELFF
TRBV13,few,TRBD1,TRBJ2-7,TGTGCCAGCAGCTTAGCAGGGGGTATTTCCTACGAGCAGTACTTC,CASSLAGGISYEQYF
TRBV18,once,NA,TRBJ2-7,TGTGCCAGCTCACCTGGAGTGACTGACGTCTACGAGCAGTACTTC,CASSPGVTDVYEQYF